This passage covers 2 T cell receptor beta chains from one sample sequenced in a study of Graves' ophthalmopathy and Graves' hyperthyroidism. The authors amplified TCR beta CDR3 regions, and they did so from RNA transcripts for repertoire sequencing. HTBI-primed first-round RT-PCR preceded second-round multiplex PCR. Using its own MiXCR run on the multiplex PCR reads, TCRdb lists one record per CDR3 protein. The sample contains around 1.1 million distinct CDR3 sequences, less than 45% of which appear only once. Sequences were obtained from peripheral blood or thyroid tissue (not recorded which). The receptors derive from an adult man with Graves' hyperthyroidism.

This clonotype showed up just a few times. The V call is TRBV20-1, the J call TRBJ2-7; D gene ambiguous. Germline lookup yields CDR1 DFQATT and CDR2 SNEGSKA (reference sequence). CDR3 length equals 9 residues. The V end was cut by 3 bases, the J end by 9 bases, with 6 bases between. The CDR3, as DNA: TGCAGTGCTAGGGGCAGGCAGTACTTC. Translation: CSARGRQYF.

This sequence joins TRBV11-2 and TRBJ2-5; 7 bases agree with TRBD1. Germline values: CDR1 SGHAT, CDR2 FQNNGV. V gave up 3 bases and J gave up 4 bases; unmatched junction bases: 5. The CDR3 runs to 14 residues. The CDR3 coding sequence is TGTGCCAGCAGCTTTTCGGCAGGGGGAGAGACCCAGTACTTC. This gives the protein CASSFSAGGETQYF.